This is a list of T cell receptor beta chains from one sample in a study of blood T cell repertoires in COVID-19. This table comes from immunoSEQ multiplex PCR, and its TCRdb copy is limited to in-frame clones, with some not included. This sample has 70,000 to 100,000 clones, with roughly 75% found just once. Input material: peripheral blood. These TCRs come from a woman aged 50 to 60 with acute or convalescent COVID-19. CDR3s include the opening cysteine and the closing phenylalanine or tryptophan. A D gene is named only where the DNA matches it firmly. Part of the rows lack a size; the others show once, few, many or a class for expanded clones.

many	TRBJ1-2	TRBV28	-	CASSDSLNYGYTF	TGTGCCAGCAGCGACAGTCTTAACTATGGCTACACCTTC
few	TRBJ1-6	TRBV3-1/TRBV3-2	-	CASAGGNNSPLHF	TGTGCCAGCGCGGGGGGTAATAATTCACCCCTCCACTTT
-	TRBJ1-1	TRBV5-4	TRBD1	CASTPGTVMNTEAFF	TGTGCCAGCACTCCTGGGACAGTTATGAACACTGAAGCTTTCTTT
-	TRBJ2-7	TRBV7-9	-	CASSFAGFYEQYF	TGTGCCAGCAGCTTCGCAGGGTTCTACGAGCAGTACTTC
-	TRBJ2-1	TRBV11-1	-	CASSFSGRSRAGEQFF	TGTGCCAGCAGCTTTAGCGGCCGTTCCCGAGCAGGTGAGCAGTTCTTC
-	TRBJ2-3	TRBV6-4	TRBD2	CASSEERGGTDTQYF	TGTGCCAGCAGTGAGGAGCGGGGCGGAACAGATACGCAGTATTTT
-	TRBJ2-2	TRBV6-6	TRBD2	CASRTGGGTGELFF	TGTGCCAGCCGGACGGGGGGAGGCACCGGGGAGCTGTTTTTT
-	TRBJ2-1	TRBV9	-	CASSEAESSYNEQFF	TGTGCCAGCAGCGAAGCGGAGTCCTCCTACAATGAGCAGTTCTTC
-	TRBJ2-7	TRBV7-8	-	CASSFGGISYEQYF	TGTGCCAGCAGCTTTGGAGGGATCTCCTACGAGCAGTACTTC
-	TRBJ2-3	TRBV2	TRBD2	CASKASGGLGTDTQYF	TGTGCCAGCAAGGCTAGCGGGGGCCTAGGGACAGATACGCAGTATTTT
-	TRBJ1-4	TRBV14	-	CASSHRRANNEKLFF	TGTGCCAGCAGCCACAGGAGGGCTAATAATGAAAAACTGTTTTTT
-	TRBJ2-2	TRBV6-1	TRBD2	CASSEESGGAGELFF	TGTGCCAGCAGTGAAGAAAGCGGGGGGGCCGGGGAGCTGTTTTTT
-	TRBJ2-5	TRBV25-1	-	CASRGGGRETQYF	TGTGCCAGCAGAGGGGGTGGGCGGGAGACCCAGTACTTC
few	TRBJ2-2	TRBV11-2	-	CASSLNQITGELFF	TGTGCCAGCAGCTTAAATCAGATCACCGGGGAGCTGTTTTTT
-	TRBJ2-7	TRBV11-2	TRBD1	CASSLDRSYEQYF	TGTGCCAGCAGCTTGGACAGGTCCTACGAGCAGTACTTC
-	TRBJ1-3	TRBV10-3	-	CAVTDLGNTIYF	TGTGCCGTCACAGATCTCGGAAACACCATATATTTT
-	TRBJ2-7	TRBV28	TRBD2	CASSPRSGGTYEQYF	TGTGCCAGCAGTCCCAGGAGCGGGGGAACCTACGAGCAGTACTTC
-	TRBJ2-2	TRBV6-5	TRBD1	CASRGQTGELFF	TGTGCCAGCAGGGGACAGACCGGGGAGCTGTTTTTT
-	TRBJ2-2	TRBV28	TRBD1	CASIKTGRGAGELFF	TGTGCCAGCATTAAGACAGGGAGAGGTGCCGGGGAGCTGTTTTTT
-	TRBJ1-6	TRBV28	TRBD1	CASSSNLDRGKERNYNSPLHF	TGTGCCAGCAGTTCAAACCTCGACAGGGGAAAGGAAAGAAACTATAATTCACCCCTCCACTTT
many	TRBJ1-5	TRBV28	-	CASSLAPSNQPQHF	TGTGCCAGCAGTTTAGCGCCTAGCAATCAGCCCCAGCATTTT
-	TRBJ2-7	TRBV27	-	CASSRKSGEQYF	TGTGCCAGCAGTCGGAAATCGGGGGAGCAGTACTTC
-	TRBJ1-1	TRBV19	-	CASISGGQYTEAFF	TGTGCCAGTATCTCGGGCGGACAGTACACTGAAGCTTTCTTT
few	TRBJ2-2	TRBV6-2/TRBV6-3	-	CASIPAGSATNTGELFF	TGTGCCAGCATCCCCGCGGGTAGCGCAACGAACACCGGGGAGCTGTTTTTT
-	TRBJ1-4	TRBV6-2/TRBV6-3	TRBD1	CASSPEGQGSGELFF	TGTGCCAGCAGTCCGGAAGGACAGGGTTCCGGGGAACTGTTTTTT
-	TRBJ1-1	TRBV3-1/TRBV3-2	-	CASSQDQRAAFF	TGTGCCAGCAGCCAAGATCAGAGGGCAGCTTTCTTT
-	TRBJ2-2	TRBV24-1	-	CATSALKLRDPFTGELFF	TGTGCCACCAGTGCCTTGAAGTTGCGGGACCCATTCACCGGGGAGCTGTTTTTT
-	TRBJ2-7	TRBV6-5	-	CASRSDRSYEQYF	TGTGCCAGCAGATCGGACAGATCCTACGAGCAGTACTTC
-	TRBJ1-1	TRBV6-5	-	CASTPGTFGTEAFF	TGTGCCAGCACCCCAGGGACATTCGGCACTGAAGCTTTCTTT
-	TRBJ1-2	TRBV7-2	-	CASSPYHEGGGYTF	TGTGCCAGCAGCCCCTACCACGAAGGGGGTGGCTACACCTTC
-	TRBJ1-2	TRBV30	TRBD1	CAWSEVSGGQGYSNYGYTF	TGTGCCTGGAGTGAAGTCTCAGGGGGACAGGGATATTCTAACTATGGCTACACCTTC
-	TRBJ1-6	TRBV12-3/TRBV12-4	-	CASSLVANSPLHF	TGTGCCAGCAGTTTAGTAGCTAATTCACCCCTCCACTTT
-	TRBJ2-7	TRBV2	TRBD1	CATKGAGYEQYF	TGTGCCACCAAGGGGGCTGGGTACGAGCAGTACTTC